This T cell receptor beta chain was found in a study of CD8+ T cells in alopecia areata. Study overall: By percentage of affected scalp area, the severity of treated patients was scored.

General observations from the study: It was lesional scalp, especially alopecia totalis/universalis, that showed higher clonality than normal scalp.

Sequencing templates came from extracted RNA that was reverse transcribed into cDNA. Libraries were prepared by immunoSEQ multiplex PCR; TCRdb keeps only in-frame clonotypes and omits some of them. The sample lists about 210,000 clones, about three fifths occurring once. In its sample, this clone was seen a few times. Its antigen remains unidentified. This CDR3 spans 13 amino acids. Trimming left V 10 bases short and J 1 base short, with 11 bases between. CDR1 is ENHRY, CDR2 SYGVKD, per germline. Noted treatment: oral pan-JAK inhibitor, 5-10 mg twice daily. The material sequenced was CD4+ T cells sorted from blood, taken at week 4, from a patient treated with tofacitinib. The chain recombines TRBV10-3 with TRBJ1-5, with D possibly TRBD1 on 5 matching bases. The receptor was derived from a human donor with alopecia areata. CDR3 nucleotides: TGTGCCACCACCCGGGACAGCAATCAGCCCCAGCATTTT. Its protein product is CATTRDSNQPQHF.